This T cell receptor beta chain was obtained from a study of blood T cell repertoires in COVID-19. Study-wide context: Acute and convalescent COVID-19 specimens originated in the United States, Italy and Spain.

The V gene's germline CDR1 is KGHDR and CDR2 SFDVKD. This CDR3 spans 12 amino acids. V was shortened by 4 bases and J by 9 bases, with 9 bases between the two germline ends. Participants' reported clinical history set cohort assignment. Two negative PCRs, clearance, or symptom resolution characterized the recovered Cohort 3 donors. Profiled with immunoSEQ multiplex PCR; TCRdb holds only in-frame clones, not every one. The sample records around 290,000 clones, 75% to 95% being singletons. The sample comprised PBMCs or T cells enriched from blood (not recorded which). This chain links TRBV24-1 with TRBJ2-1; perhaps TRBD2 as D (6 bases). The clonotype originates from a woman between 25 and 40 years old who had recovered from COVID-19. DNA for the CDR3: TGTGCCACCAGTGACCCCGGGGGTGAGCAGTTCTTC. It is translated as CATSDPGGEQFF.